A selection of T cell receptor beta chains follows, all from one sample in a study of shared clonotypes between healthy human individuals. Some clones are missing from TCRdb's copy, which holds only in-frame ones; the method was immunoSEQ multiplex PCR. The sample consists of 2,500,000 or so clones, roughly 93% of them appearing once. The source material was naive CD4+ T cells from PBMCs. The receptors here all came from a man in his late teens or twenties in good health. Some clones in this sample may be carry-over from other donors' samples. Both conserved end residues are part of each CDR3. Each record gives: V gene, D gene, J gene, CDR3 DNA, CDR3 protein. The D gene is left open where the match is weak.

TRBV5-6	-	TRBJ1-2	TGTGCCAGCAGCTTGATAGGGGTGGATGGCTACACCTTC	CASSLIGVDGYTF
TRBV5-1	TRBD1	TRBJ1-2	TGCGCCAGCAGCTTGGGGACAGGGAACGTCTACACCTTC	CASSLGTGNVYTF
TRBV6-1	-	TRBJ2-1	TGTGCCAGCAGTGGGGTCCATCCTAGCTCCTACAATGAGCAGTTCTTC	CASSGVHPSSYNEQFF
TRBV10-3	-	TRBJ2-7	TGTGCCATCAGAGGAGAGGGGGGCCTCTACGAGCAGTACTTC	CAIRGEGGLYEQYF
TRBV5-4	-	TRBJ1-2	TGTGCCAGCAGCTTGGCGAATGGGGTCGGCTACACCTTC	CASSLANGVGYTF
TRBV5-5	-	TRBJ1-1	TGTGCCAGCACCCTTAAGGGAGCGGGGGTCACTGAAGCTTTCTTT	CASTLKGAGVTEAFF
TRBV5-1	-	TRBJ2-1	TGCGCCAGCAGCTCTCAAGCGGAGGTATACAATGAGCAGTTCTTC	CASSSQAEVYNEQFF
TRBV29-1	TRBD2	TRBJ2-5	TGCAGCGTTCAAGGGGTAGCGGGAGAGACCCAGTACTTC	CSVQGVAGETQYF
TRBV28	-	TRBJ2-7	TGTGCCGAATCGGGACGAAATGATTACGAGCAGTACTTC	CAESGRNDYEQYF
TRBV19	-	TRBJ2-7	TGTGCCAGTAGTCCGCCGTCCTACGAGCAGTACTTC	CASSPPSYEQYF
TRBV7-8	TRBD1	TRBJ2-2	TGTGCCAGCAGCTTATTGACAGGGGACACCGGGGAGCTGTTTTTT	CASSLLTGDTGELFF
TRBV10-1	-	TRBJ2-1	TGCGCCAGCAGTGAGGGCGGAGGGGGTTACAATGAGCAGTTCTTC	CASSEGGGGYNEQFF
TRBV4-3	-	TRBJ2-3	TGCGCCAGCAGCCAAGATCGCCTCACAGATACGCAGTATTTT	CASSQDRLTDTQYF
TRBV5-6	TRBD1	TRBJ1-2	TGTGCCAGCAGCCGACTGGACAGGGCGGGGAGTATTTATGGCTACACCTTC	CASSRLDRAGSIYGYTF
TRBV7-3	-	TRBJ1-2	TGTGCCAGCAGCTTAACAACCGGGACTGGCTACACCTTC	CASSLTTGTGYTF
TRBV28	-	TRBJ1-3	TGTGCCAGCAGTTTCGGGGGCACCCTCTCTGGAAACACCATATATTTT	CASSFGGTLSGNTIYF
TRBV5-8	TRBD1	TRBJ1-1	TGTGCCAGCAGCCCGAGGGTCCGCGCAGGGGGTGGTTTCTTT	CASSPRVRAGGGFF
TRBV25-1	-	TRBJ2-5	TGTGCCAGCAGTGAAACGACAGTCGACCAGGAGACCCAGTACTTC	CASSETTVDQETQYF